Here is one TCR beta chain with its context. This entry is derived from a study of T cell responses to AZD1222 COVID-19 vaccine. Trimming cost V 4 bases and J 2 bases; bases outside gene matches: 7. The CDR3 is 14 amino acids. The germline CDR1 and CDR2 sequences are SQVTM and ANQGSEA. The table came from immunoSEQ multiplex PCR; TCRdb's copy has only in-frame clones and leaves some out. The top ten hold roughly 2.6% of the sample, which has some 130,000 clones, about 88% seen once. The TCR originated in an adult in good health. The chain links TRBV29-1 to TRBJ2-7, with 8 positions matching TRBD2. The sequenced sample was peripheral blood, obtained on day 0 of AZD1222 vaccination. The CDR3 DNA follows: TGCAGCGTTGTAGGCGGGAGGAGGGCCTACGAGCAGTACTTC. Translation gives CSVVGGRRAYEQYF.